These T cell receptor beta chains were read from a single sample in a study of high-grade serous ovarian cancer treatment subgroups. The repertoire was sequenced with immunoSEQ multiplex PCR; TCRdb's copy has only in-frame clones and lacks some. Seen here are roughly 660 clones, approximately 70% observed once, and the top ten hold just over 20%. Sequencing input: tumor tissue. All receptors come from a human donor with high-grade serous ovarian cancer. The CDR3 runs from the conserved cysteine through the conserved F or W. The order of the fields is V gene, clone size, D gene, J gene, CDR3 DNA, CDR3 protein. D genes are given only for firm matches. A row's size may be missing; if present it is once, few, many or a size class.

TRBV6-6	.	.	TRBJ1-1	TGTGCCAGCAGCCCCCCCCAGGCGTCAGAAGCTTTCTTT	CASSPPQASEAFF
TRBV7-9	.	TRBD2	TRBJ2-7	TGTGCCAGCAGCCCTTCGGGACTAGCAATCGGCGAGCAGTACTTC	CASSPSGLAIGEQYF
TRBV5-6	.	TRBD2	TRBJ2-5	TGTGCCAGCACCCTCCAAGGACTAGCGGGAGGGGACGGAGAGACCCAGTACTTC	CASTLQGLAGGDGETQYF
TRBV6-1	.	.	TRBJ2-5	TGTGCCAGCAGTGAAATAGGACTTGCGGCCGGGACCCAGTACTTC	CASSEIGLAAGTQYF
TRBV4-3	.	TRBD2	TRBJ2-3	TGCGCCAGCAGCCAACCCACCGCGACGCGGGGAGGGCCGGGGGATACGCAGTATTTT	CASSQPTATRGGPGDTQYF
TRBV6-1	.	.	TRBJ2-6	TGTGCCAGCAGTGAGCACACCTCTGGGGCCAACGTCCTGACTTTC	CASSEHTSGANVLTF
TRBV7-2	.	.	TRBJ2-7	TGTGCCAGCAGCCCCTTTAAGAACTACGAGCAGTACTTC	CASSPFKNYEQYF
TRBV19	.	TRBD1	TRBJ1-1	TGTGCCAGTAGTCTCGGGACAGGGGGCGCCAGGACTGAAGCTTTCTTT	CASSLGTGGARTEAFF
TRBV6-1	.	TRBD1	TRBJ2-7	TGTGCCAGCATCACCCCCAGGGGGCATTACGAGCAGTACTTC	CASITPRGHYEQYF
TRBV7-2	.	.	TRBJ2-1	TGTGCCAGCAGCGTAGGATGGGCTAGCGCATACAATGAGCAGTTCTTC	CASSVGWASAYNEQFF
TRBV28	.	TRBD2	TRBJ2-7	TGTGCCAGCAGTTTAACTAGCGGAGTTTCGTACGAGCAGTACTTC	CASSLTSGVSYEQYF
TRBV15	.	.	TRBJ2-5	TGTGCCACCAGTCTGTCGCGCCTTCAAGAGACCCAGTACTTC	CATSLSRLQETQYF
TRBV7-2	.	.	TRBJ1-5	TGTGCCAGCACCCGGGCGGGGACCTATCAGCCCCAGCATTTT	CASTRAGTYQPQHF
TRBV4-2	few	TRBD1	TRBJ2-7	TGTGCCAGCAGCCATGACCCGGGACAGGGATCCTACGAGCAGTACTTC	CASSHDPGQGSYEQYF
TRBV27	.	TRBD1	TRBJ2-7	TGTGCCAGCAGTTTACGGGGACAGGGCGAGCAGTACTTC	CASSLRGQGEQYF
TRBV13	few	.	TRBJ2-7	TGTGCCAGCAGCCCGGGACCAACACTCTCCTACGAGCAGTACTTC	CASSPGPTLSYEQYF
TRBV9	.	TRBD1	TRBJ2-2	TGTGCCAGCAGCATCCGGGACAGGGGGCTTGCATGGGCCGGGGAGCTGTTTTTT	CASSIRDRGLAWAGELFF
TRBV7-7	.	.	TRBJ2-2	TGTGCTAGCAGCTTGCAAGAGAACACCGGGGAGCTGTTTTTT	CASSLQENTGELFF
TRBV7-8	.	.	TRBJ2-7	TGTGCCAGCAGCTTCCACTACTACGAGCAGTACTTC	CASSFHYYEQYF
TRBV6-5	.	.	TRBJ2-1	TGTGCCAGCAGAGAACGAGGAGGGCTCGGGAATGAGCAGTTCTTC	CASRERGGLGNEQFF
TRBV5-6	.	.	TRBJ1-5	TGTGCCAGCAGCTTGTGGGCCCGGGCGGGAGATCAGCCCCAGCATTTT	CASSLWARAGDQPQHF
TRBV6-5	.	.	TRBJ1-2	TGTGCCAGCAGTATAGGCACTAACTATGGCTACACCTTC	CASSIGTNYGYTF
TRBV7-3	large	TRBD2	TRBJ2-1	TGTGCCAGCAGCACCCTAGCGGGAGGGCAATGGAATGAGCAGTTCTTC	CASSTLAGGQWNEQFF